This TCR beta chain was documented in a study of cytomegalovirus exposure and HLA in healthy donors (dated by TCRdb to about 2017). Concerning the study at large: According to a later analysis, the 120 validation repertoires were produced on the same platform as the 700 or so repertoires of the first cohort. Besides the first cohort of some 670 subjects, a separate validation cohort made up of 120 different subjects was used. The study aimed to test whether signatures of past pathogen exposure could be identified by cataloging public T cell receptors. The study combined high-throughput TCR immunosequencing, statistical association of individual TCRs with disease status, and machine learning to predict cytomegalovirus infection status. Results and caveats for the whole study, not just this receptor: The classifier was reported to diagnose cytomegalovirus status with high specificity and sensitivity in both the original cohort and the validation cohort. In vitro tests confirmed that a few of the cytomegalovirus-associated TCR beta chains recognize cytomegalovirus antigens. A later analysis found that TCRs clustered in the first cohort also tended to co-occur in the roughly 110 validation repertoires, with 90% to 95% of cluster scores above 0. A total of about 180 TCR beta chains were listed by the study as associated with cytomegalovirus. According to the authors, the approach could potentially be generalized to other disease states and immunological phenotypes. The validation cohort had no HLA typing available for a later analysis, so co-occurrence within that cohort was assessed over all 120 or so repertoires. While some public TCRs were present in many individuals, most TCR sequences turned up only very rarely across donors.

The donors were included in the validation cohort of 130 or so subjects, a group kept apart from the roughly 670-subject first cohort. The library was built by means of the immunoSEQ multiplex PCR assay. In the source study's methods: To diagnose cytomegalovirus status from the catalog of TCR beta chain sequences, a statistical classification framework was built. TCRdb took this table from immuneACCESS and kept in-frame rearrangements with V and J called. Such tables lack part of the clones; where checked against another copy, unresolved V genes explain under half of the gap, and the rest is unexplained. V and J calls and clone size are those listed in that table; D and trimming were worked out from the DNA. A total of around 160,000 clones appear in this sample, about 90% of them only once. 3% of the sample goes to the ten largest clones. This clone appeared once. Its target antigen remains unknown. Base qualities are not provided; no much larger clone lies one nucleotide away.

Trimming leaves V shorter by 4 bases and J shorter by 2 bases, with the junction holding 4 bases beyond the gene matches. For CDR1 and CDR2, the germline V gene lists LGHNA and YSLEER. There are 15 amino acids in the CDR3, from cysteine to phenylalanine inclusive. The kept DNA is CDR3 alone, 45 bases in frame from the first base. The source is a woman aged 18 to 35 in good health and CMV-seropositive. The V and J genes are TRBV4-3 and TRBJ2-7; TRBD2 matches 11 bases in the middle. The sequencing sample was made of PBMCs. The nucleotide sequence reads as follows: TGCGCCAGCAGCCGCGGGACTAGCGGAACCTACGAGCAGTACTTC. This is translated as CASSRGTSGTYEQYF.